The table lists the clone carrying this T cell receptor beta chain with many counts. The CDR3 loop spans 19 amino acids. In germline, CDR1 is MNHNS, CDR2 SASEGT. The J segment lost 0 bases and the V segment lost 2 bases, leaving 10 bases of the junction unmatched. This specimen comes from a study of T cells in Graves' hyperthyroidism and ophthalmopathy. The investigators amplified TCR beta CDR3 regions from RNA transcripts. First-round RT-PCR with HTBI primers amplified the TCR CDR3 region. MiXCR, applied by TCRdb to the multiplex PCR reads, yields one record per CDR3 protein. The sample has 350,000 or so distinct CDR3 sequences; 18% are singletons. Clinical Activity Scores of at least 3, NOSPECS grades of at least 4 and durations under 3 months characterized ophthalmopathy patients. Diagnostic assessment was based on clinical symptoms, serum thyroxine and TRAb, thyroid ultrasound and orbital computed tomography.

The sample comprised blood. V gene TRBV6-1 combines with J gene TRBJ2-7; 13 positions agree with TRBD2. This TCR was recovered from a woman between 40 and 50 years old with Graves' ophthalmopathy. Here the CDR3 reads CASSEQRGLAGVSSYEQYF. The CDR3 DNA sequence: TGTGCCAGCAGTGAACAGCGAGGACTAGCGGGGGTGAGCTCCTACGAGCAGTACTTC.